This TCR beta chain was found in a study of CD8 T cells in Susac syndrome. The RNA input was about 0.5 to 1 ug, and it was reverse transcribed with random hexamers. In TCRdb, the immunoSEQ multiplex PCR reads were re-called with MiXCR into one record per CDR3 protein. The table lists fewer than 95,000 distinct CDR3 sequences, approximately 96% of them singletons. This TCR came from a human donor with Susac syndrome. The sequencing input was CD8+ T cells from PBMCs.

CDR3 region: CASSEDSYNEQFF. The CDR3 bases are TGTGCCAGCAGTGAGGACAGTTACAATGAGCAGTTCTTC. V is TRBV2 and J is TRBJ2-1; a weak D match, TRBD1 (6 bases). The CDR3 totals 13 residues. Germline values: CDR1 SNHLY, CDR2 FYNNEI. V gave up 3 bases and J gave up 4 bases, with 7 bases separating them.